This T cell receptor (beta chain) emerged from a study of regulatory T cells in long-lasting Graves disease. Construction of TCR beta libraries relied on iRepertoire HTBI primers and on Arm-PCR targeting CDR3 regions. TCRdb analysed the multiplex PCR reads with MiXCR anew, one entry per CDR3 protein. The top ten clones hold roughly 7% of a sample with over 450,000 distinct CDR3 sequences, roughly 21% of them seen once. The table lists this clonotype with many counts. Time point denoted: persistent/refractory GD, antithyroid drugs over 5 years with positive TRAb. The TCR library was made from RNA extracted from PBMCs. This sequence originates from a female donor with Graves disease. Material: peripheral blood mononuclear cells (PBMCs), obtained when the disease was refractory, from a patient treated with antithyroid drugs.

The CDR3 bases are TGTGCCAGCAGTATTGAAGAAGCTTTCTTT. It codes for CASSIEEAFF. V usage is TRBV13 and J usage is TRBJ1-1; D remains unclear. Germline values: CDR1 PRHDT, CDR2 FYEKMQ (reference sequence). The CDR3 runs to 10 residues. The V gene lost 6 bases and the J gene lost 8 bases, with 7 bases spanning the gap.